This T cell receptor beta chain was sequenced for a study of early T cells in non-severe SARS-CoV-2 infection (dated by TCRdb to about 2021). About the investigation overall: Because TCR sequencing was done on bulk RNA from unsorted whole blood, the alpha and beta chains could not be paired. Summary of the overall study and its limitations: VDJdb matching was skewed toward anti-spike CD8 responses and likely underestimated virus-specific expansions, missing private and CD4 specificities.

The library was prepared using 5' RACE. Instrument on record: NextSeq 500. In the TCR library protocol, unique molecular identifiers were attached to individual cDNA molecules to correct for PCR bias and sequencing error. Sequencing covered both TCR alpha and beta chains, and within each sample the abundances of alpha and beta sequences were tightly co-correlated. The authors' pipeline ran thus. Decombinator V4 was used to annotate the V gene, J gene and CDR3 of the TCR sequences. TCRs were defined as expanded if a significant change between any two time points was detected under a Poisson model with p below 0.0001. TCR abundances were normalised to the total number of TCRs sequenced per sample and were expressed as counts per million. TRAV1-2 paired with TRAJ12, TRAJ20 or TRAJ33 defined MAIT TCRs, while TRAV10 paired with TRAJ18 defined iNKT TCRs. VDJdb, accessed on 1 November 2021, was searched for TCRs annotated for CMV, EBV and SARS-CoV-2, and TCRs annotated for more than one antigen were excluded. The public reads were run again by TCRdb, first through fastp at Q25 and then through MiXCR, and only productive beta chains were kept. Rows are combined by CDR3 protein, so each entry shows the most common genes and DNA. The V and J calls and clone size are TCRdb's, not the authors'. This sample holds around 65,000 distinct CDR3 sequences; around 12% were observed only once. The top ten clones comprise over 1.1% of the sample.

A case-control design nested within a healthcare worker cohort in London, UK, was used, with weekly nasopharyngeal swab PCR tests and blood sampling performed. Healthcare workers were recruited between 23 and 31 March 2020, during the week of the UK lockdown, and were followed weekly for up to roughly 15 weeks. A note on this clonotype: Its antigen remains unidentified. No base quality values were provided; no much bigger clone lies one nucleotide off.

V and J lose 5 bases and 1 base, and a span of 11 bases separates them. From cysteine to phenylalanine, the CDR3 is 14 amino acids long. Solely the CDR3 DNA is kept, with 42 bases framed from the first base. The CDR1 and CDR2 encoded by the germline V gene (reference sequence) are MNHNY and SVGAGI. Sequencing was performed on whole blood, taken at baseline. The TCR sequence derives from an adult who was a healthcare worker with PCR-confirmed SARS-CoV-2 infection or an uninfected control (not recorded which). The chain is encoded by TRBV6-6 joined to TRBJ1-1, and possibly TRBD1, on 5 matching bases. The sequenced DNA: TGTGCCAGCAGTGTTACAGGTACGAACACTGAAGCTTTCTTT. Translated, it reads CASSVTGTNTEAFF.